This section outlines one TCR beta chain sequence together with its context. Germline loops: CDR1 ENHRY, CDR2 SYGVKD. The CDR3 loop spans 15 amino acids. V lost 2 bases and J 2 bases, leaving 11 bases between the germline ends. The data are from a study of OX40 agonist ivuxolimab in advanced cancers. Study information: The study gave patients intravenous ivuxolimab at 0.01 to 10 mg/kg every 2 weeks. Among those treated, three patients had partial responses, one with hepatocellular carcinoma and two with cutaneous melanoma.

Assay used: immunoSEQ multiplex PCR; TCRdb lists only in-frame clones, some missing. The sample contains 40,000 or so clones, 70% to 85% of which appear only once. Anyone with autoimmune disease history or systemic immunosuppression was excluded. Sampled blood was obtained at baseline, cycle 4 day 1, and cycle 7 day 1. The clonotype originates from an adult with an advanced solid tumor such as melanoma, head and neck, liver or kidney cancer. This chain connects TRBV10-3 to TRBJ2-3; D possibly corresponds to TRBD1 (6 bases). The starting material was CD4+ or CD8+ T cells sorted from blood, obtained in a trial of the OX40 agonist ivuxolimab. In nucleotides, the CDR3 is TGTGCCATCAGTGAGCTCCAGGGGTTCACAGATACGCAGTATTTT. Its translation is CAISELQGFTDTQYF.